Presented here are 27 T cell receptor beta chains from one specimen sequenced in a study of T cell repertoires in cytomegalovirus infection. TCRdb ran MiXCR on the reads and lists one entry per CDR3 protein. The sample includes fewer than 550,000 distinct CDR3 sequences, 30% to 40% seen only once; the top ten take about an eighth. Material: PBMCs. The receptors here all came from a human donor in good health (CMV status not recorded). Some clones in this sample may be carry-over from other donors' samples.

This chain links TRBV6-6 with TRBJ1-2; no definite D call. Per germline, CDR1 MNHNY and CDR2 SVGAGI (reference sequence). V was pared by 10 bases and J by 12 bases, with 18 bases between. The CDR3 spans 11 residues. CDR3 loop: CAIPANYADTF. The CDR3 DNA is TGTGCCATCCCGGCCAACTATGCCGACACCTTC.

Comment on this clonotype: An end of the junction does not agree with germline; a read error may underlie this. V is TRBV7-2 and J is TRBJ1-1, with a weak D call TRBD1 (6 bases). The CDR3 totals 13 residues. CDR1 and CDR2 from the germline V gene are SGHTA and FQGNSA. Here the CDR3 reads CARSRQENTEVFF. The CDR3 DNA follows: TGTGCCAGAAGCAGACAGGAAAACACTGAAGTTTTCTTT. Filled out from reference TRBV7-2 and TRBJ1-1, the complete variable domain reads GAGVSQSPSNKVTEKGKDVELRCDPISGHTALYWYRQSLGQGLEFLIYFQGNSAPDKSGLPSDRFSAERTGGSVSTLTIQRTQQEDSAVYLCARSRQENTEVFFGQGTRLTVV.

The chain joins TRBV10-2 to TRBJ2-1, with 7 bases matching TRBD1. The CDR3 totals 15 residues. The V gene's germline CDR1 is WSHSY and CDR2 SAAADI. V trimming: 7 bases; J trimming: 0 bases; junction bases outside the gene matches: 6. The CDR3 region has the DNA TGCGCCAGCAATCCGACAGGGAGCTCCTACAATGAGCAGTTCTTC. It translates to CASNPTGSSYNEQFF.

A word on this clonotype: A much larger clone sits a single nucleotide away, making a read error possible. The gene calls are TRBV12-3 or TRBV12-4 and TRBJ1-4; 8 bases fit TRBD1. The CDR3 sequence is 15 residues long. Trimming cost V 4 bases and J 8 bases; bases outside gene matches: 9. In DNA, the CDR3 is TGTGCCAGCAGTTGGGAGACAGGGGAGGACGAAAAACTGTTTTTT. Its translation: CASSWETGEDEKLFF.

This chain connects TRBV2 to TRBJ2-7; TRBD2 matches at 8 bases. The germline V gene encodes CDR1 SNHLY and CDR2 FYNNEI. The junction had 16 bases not matched to a gene; V was cut back by 6 bases and J by 6 bases. CDR3 length equals 16 residues. The DNA for the CDR3 is TGTGCCAGCAGGGGGGACTTTCCAGCGGGGGACGGCGAGCAGTACTTC. This codes for CASRGDFPAGDGEQYF.

This clonotype was recorded only once. The chain joins TRBV29-1 to TRBJ2-7; a possible D gene is TRBD1 (6 bases). Germline assignment: CDR1 SQVTM and CDR2 ANQGSEA. CDR3 length: 12 residues. V was trimmed by 3 bases and J by 6 bases, leaving 12 bases between them. The CDR3 coding sequence is TGCAGCGTTGACTACAGGGATGGCGAGCAGTACTTC. It translates to CSVDYRDGEQYF.

This clonotype was seen only a few times. This chain joins TRBV5-4 and TRBJ2-1; D perhaps matches TRBD2 (7 bases). This CDR3 spans 13 amino acids. The V end was cut by 4 bases, the J end by 10 bases, with 15 bases between. CDR1 and CDR2 from the germline V gene are SGHNT and YYREEE (reference sequence). The CDR3 DNA reads as TGTGCCAGCAGCCCCTGGGGGCGGGGGGAGCAGTTCTTC. As protein: CASSPWGRGEQFF.

This clonotype showed up just a few times. The chain employs TRBV10-3 and TRBJ2-2; D gene unclear. Trimming took off 6 bases at V and 5 bases at J, with 10 bases between the two ends. Germline-derived CDR1 and CDR2 are ENHRY and SYGVKD. The CDR3 sequence is 13 residues long. The CDR3 DNA reads TGTGCCATCAGGAAGAGTTTGACCGGGGAGCTGTTTTTT. As protein: CAIRKSLTGELFF.

Only a few counts were recorded for this clonotype. The chain couples TRBV10-2 to TRBJ1-5; no reliable D call. Trimming pared 6 bases from V and 1 base from J, leaving 13 bases between. Per the germline V gene, CDR1 is WSHSY and CDR2 is SAAADI. The CDR3 is 15 amino acids. The CDR3 loop reads CASRAGEVSNQPQHF. The CDR3 DNA follows: TGCGCCAGCAGGGCGGGAGAAGTGAGCAATCAGCCCCAGCATTTT.

This clonotype was observed a few times. The chain joins TRBV29-1 to TRBJ2-1; a possible D gene is TRBD1 (5 bases). Germline CDR1 SQVTM, CDR2 ANQGSEA. CDR3 length: 15 residues. Trimming pared 6 bases from V and 1 base from J, leaving 16 bases between. The CDR3 DNA reads as TGCAGCGTGGAGCCCTGGACACTGTCCTACAATGAGCAGTTCTTC. The encoded protein is CSVEPWTLSYNEQFF.

This clonotype came up many times. A junction boundary mismatches the germline segment, possibly from a read error. CDR3 DNA: TGTGCCAGCAGCTCTTATAGCGGGGGGGCCTCCGACGAGCAGTACTTC. This translates into CASSSYSGGASDEQYF. V gene TRBV7-2 combines with J gene TRBJ2-7; 11 bases align to TRBD2. The CDR3 spans 16 residues. Looked up from germline, CDR1 is SGHTA and CDR2 is FQGNSA.

This clonotype was found many times. V usage is TRBV7-2 and J usage is TRBJ1-1, with D hard to call. This CDR3 is 13 amino acids long. The V and J ends lost 5 bases and 1 base respectively, with 8 bases between them. Looked up from germline, CDR1 is SGHTA and CDR2 is FQGNSA. DNA for the CDR3: TGTGCCAGCAGCGTACAAAAGAACACTGAAGCTTTCTTT. This sequence encodes CASSVQKNTEAFF.

The rearrangement links TRBV5-1 to TRBJ2-1; weak D call: TRBD1 (6 bases). Trimming stripped 5 bases from V and 0 bases from J, with 12 bases between. The CDR3 sequence is 15 residues long. CDR1 and CDR2 from the germline V gene are SGHRS and YFSETQ. CDR3 bases: TGCGCCAGCAGGACAGGTCCGAGCTCCTACAATGAGCAGTTCTTC. Translated, it gives CASRTGPSSYNEQFF.

This clonotype was seen only once. The chain uses TRBV6-5 and TRBJ1-1, with 11 bases fitting TRBD1. V was pared by 3 bases and J by 4 bases, with 7 bases of the junction left unmatched. The CDR3 extends over 16 amino acids. The germline V gene has CDR1 MNHEY and CDR2 SVGAGI. This chain's CDR3 is CASSYWRGTGGTEAFF. The CDR3 DNA reads TGTGCCAGCAGTTATTGGCGCGGGACAGGGGGCACTGAAGCTTTCTTT.

The V gene is TRBV28, the J gene TRBJ1-2; unclear D gene. V was cut by 6 bases and J by 4 bases, with 15 bases left in between. CDR3 length: 14 residues. The germline V gene encodes CDR1 MDHEN and CDR2 SYDVKM. CDR3 sequence reads: CASRIGGPPYGYTF. CDR3 sequence (DNA): TGTGCCAGCAGGATTGGAGGTCCACCCTATGGCTACACCTTC.

This chain links TRBV7-6 with TRBJ1-2; a weak D match, TRBD1 (6 bases). Per germline, CDR1 SGHVS and CDR2 FNYEAQ. V was shortened by 5 bases and J by 10 bases, with 17 bases between the two germline ends. This CDR3 comprises 13 residues. CDR3 region: CASSPSTGYFYTF. For the CDR3, the DNA is TGTGCCAGCAGCCCGTCGACAGGTTATTTCTACACCTTC.

This chain joins TRBV19 and TRBJ1-2, with 9 bases matching TRBD1. J was trimmed by 7 bases and V by 4 bases; bases with no gene match: 10. CDR1 and CDR2 (germline): LNHDA, SQIVND (reference sequence). The CDR3 is 15 amino acids. The CDR3 protein is CASSTLQGASGGYTF. The DNA for the CDR3 is TGTGCCAGTAGTACCCTACAGGGGGCGTCCGGTGGCTACACCTTC.

V gene TRBV12-3 or TRBV12-4 combines with J gene TRBJ1-5; D gene uncertain. The CDR3 covers 13 residues. V was clipped by 4 bases and J by 1 base, with 5 bases between them. CDR3 bases: TGTGCCAGCAGTTATATGAGCAATCAGCCCCAGCATTTT. Protein sequence: CASSYMSNQPQHF.

This clonotype was detected a few times. The V and J genes are TRBV12-3 or TRBV12-4 and TRBJ1-1; no clear D. V dropped 5 bases and J dropped 6 bases, with 16 bases sitting between them. The CDR3 loop spans 14 amino acids. The chain's CDR3 is CASSRKGSWAEAFF. The CDR3 region has the DNA TGTGCCAGCAGTCGAAAAGGGAGTTGGGCTGAAGCTTTCTTT.

The CDR3: CASSTRGSSDEAFF. CDR3 nucleotides: TGTGCCAGTAGTACCAGGGGGTCTAGTGATGAAGCTTTCTTT. The rearrangement uses TRBV19 and TRBJ1-1; TRBD1 agrees at 7 bases. This CDR3 region has 14 residues. Germline lookup yields CDR1 LNHDA and CDR2 SQIVND (reference sequence). V shed 4 bases, J shed 7 bases, and the junction held 9 bases outside the gene matches.

This clonotype was counted many times. This chain uses TRBV7-8 with TRBJ1-1; D is perhaps TRBD1 (6 bases). V was pared by 5 bases and J by 2 bases, with 15 bases between. CDR3 size: 15 residues. The germline V gene has CDR1 SGHVS and CDR2 FQNEAQ. The chain's CDR3 is CASSARTVINTEAFF. Written as DNA, the CDR3 is TGTGCCAGCAGCGCCCGGACAGTTATTAACACTGAAGCTTTCTTT.

This clonotype was counted a few times. V usage is TRBV7-4 and J usage is TRBJ2-3; unclear D gene. Per the germline V gene, CDR1 is SGHVT and CDR2 is SQSDAQ. Trimming shortened V by 0 bases and J by 2 bases, and 15 bases separated the two germline ends. This CDR3 spans 17 amino acids. Here the CDR3 DNA reads TGTGCCAGCAGCTTAGCGCTTACCCTAGGATCCACAGATACGCAGTATTTT. Translation gives CASSLALTLGSTDTQYF.

The V gene is TRBV19, the J gene TRBJ1-1; 10 nucleotides match TRBD1. There are 15 residues in the CDR3. In germline, CDR1 is LNHDA, CDR2 SQIVND (reference sequence). The junction had 5 bases not matched to a gene; V was cut back by 2 bases and J by 5 bases. The CDR3 DNA follows: TGTGCCAGTAGTATATGGGACAGGGGAGGAACTGAAGCTTTCTTT. Protein product: CASSIWDRGGTEAFF.

This chain connects TRBV3-1 to TRBJ2-2; D unresolved. V dropped 5 bases and J dropped 5 bases, with 9 bases sitting between them. CDR1 is LGHDT, CDR2 YNNKEL, per germline (reference sequence). This CDR3 has 13 residues. The DNA of the CDR3 is TGTGCCAGCAGCTCTCGGTGGACCGGGGAGCTGTTTTTT. Translated: CASSSRWTGELFF.

This clonotype was detected only a few times. The rearrangement links TRBV6-6 to TRBJ2-5; 8 nucleotides match TRBD2. V lost 3 bases, J lost 4 bases, and 13 bases stayed unmatched. CDR3 length equals 17 residues. Per the germline V gene, CDR1 is MNHNY and CDR2 is SVGAGI (reference sequence). CDR3 in amino acids: CASSYSNGLARGETQYF. The DNA for the CDR3 is TGTGCCAGCAGTTATTCGAACGGACTAGCTCGAGGAGAGACCCAGTACTTC.

The chain recombines TRBV27 with TRBJ2-1; 8 bases fit TRBD1. Germline V lookup: CDR1 MNHEY, CDR2 SMNVEV (reference sequence). CDR3 length equals 14 residues. The ends lost 6 bases at V and 15 bases at J; junction bases unmatched: 16. CDR3 DNA: TGTGCCAGCAGGCCAGCCCAGACAGGGGTTAAGGGGTTCTTC. This sequence encodes CASRPAQTGVKGFF.

This clonotype has just a few counts. The chain is built from TRBV28 and TRBJ1-5, with 8 bases matching TRBD1. The germline CDR1 and CDR2 sequences are MDHEN and SYDVKM. V dropped 11 bases and J dropped 7; count of bases not matched to a gene: 16. The CDR3 is 15 residues long. The chain's CDR3 is CAYSAGAGGDQPQHF. In DNA form, the CDR3 reads TGTGCCTACTCGGCGGGGGCAGGGGGCGACCAGCCCCAGCATTTT.